Presented here are 30 T cell receptor beta chains from one specimen sequenced in a study of T cell repertoires in cytomegalovirus infection. These receptors have no identified antigens. TCRdb ran MiXCR on the reads and lists one entry per CDR3 protein. The sample consists of about 470,000 distinct CDR3 sequences, about 39% of them appearing once. The source material was cultured PBMCs, sampled from culture after CMV antigen stimulation. All receptors derive from a human donor in good health (CMV status not recorded). Some clones in this sample may be carry-over from other donors' samples.

This clonotype occurred a few times. The DNA is omitted, as the CDR3 cannot be located on it reliably, and the CDR3 follows TCRdb's listing. The CDR3 sequence is CASSFLAGGNQPQHF. This rearrangement joins TRBV28 to TRBJ1-5; TRBD1 is the table's D call and was not checked against the DNA. A total of 15 residues make up the CDR3, ends included. Germline CDR1 and CDR2: MDHEN and SYDVKM.

In this sample, this clonotype turned up a few times. The rearrangement uses TRBV18 and TRBJ2-1; a weak D match, TRBD1 (5 bases). CDR3 size: 16 residues. With 3 bases removed from V and 5 bases from J, the gap between germline ends came to 17 bases. CDR1 and CDR2 (germline): KGHSH, LQKENI. The CDR3 DNA reads as TGTGCCAGCTCACCGTCAACAGGCAAGATACACAATGAGCAGTTCTTC. It specifies CASSPSTGKIHNEQFF.

This clonotype was picked up a small number of times. The chain employs TRBV4-1 and TRBJ1-3; D is perhaps TRBD1 (5 bases). Germline V gene lookup returns CDR1 MGHRA and CDR2 YSYEKL. The CDR3 loop spans 16 amino acids. Trimming removed 0 bases at V and 2 bases at J, with 11 bases between. The CDR3 DNA reads as TGCGCCAGCAGCCAAGATGGTGACAGAACTGGAAACACCATATATTTT. Protein sequence: CASSQDGDRTGNTIYF.

The chain employs TRBV9 and TRBJ1-1; D is unclear. The germline V gene has CDR1 SGDLS and CDR2 YYNGEE. Trimming pared 3 bases from V and 1 base from J, leaving 7 bases between. The CDR3 loop spans 13 amino acids. CDR3 DNA: TGTGCCAGCAGCGCCCCCCCGAACACTGAAGCTTTCTTT. This sequence encodes CASSAPPNTEAFF.

The chain carries TRBV12-3 or TRBV12-4 and TRBJ2-1; D unclear. Trimming removed 1 base at V and 5 bases at J, with 6 bases between. The CDR3 contains 13 residues. The CDR3 protein is CASSLESNNEQFF. CDR3 sequence (DNA): TGTGCCAGCAGTTTAGAGTCCAACAATGAGCAGTTCTTC.

The chain has TRBV6-2 or TRBV6-3 and TRBJ2-7; D call uncertain. Germline CDR1 is MNHEY and CDR2 is SVGEGT. The CDR3 extends over 14 amino acids. V lost 7 bases, J lost 2 bases, and 15 bases lay in between. CDR3: CASTKSVTTYEQYF. The CDR3 DNA is TGTGCCAGCACGAAATCGGTAACTACCTACGAGCAGTACTTC.

The chain links TRBV20-1 to TRBJ2-7; D ambiguous. Germline lookup yields CDR1 DFQATT and CDR2 SNEGSKA (reference sequence). The CDR3 has 15 residues. Trimming left V 2 bases short and J 3 bases short, with 17 bases between. As DNA, the CDR3 is TGCAGTGCTAGAATGTGGGGTCTAACCAACTACGAGCAGTACTTC. It encodes CSARMWGLTNYEQYF.

The chain links TRBV20-1 to TRBJ2-7; 9 positions match TRBD2. This CDR3 has 18 residues. Losses at the gene ends were 0 bases for V and 1 base for J; bases not matched to a gene: 13. CDR1 is DFQATT and CDR2 is SNEGSKA in the germline V gene (reference sequence). Here the CDR3 DNA reads TGCAGTGCTAGAGACCCCCGGACTAGCGAGAACCCATCCTACGAGCAGTACTTC. This translates into CSARDPRTSENPSYEQYF.

The chain combines TRBV6-2 or TRBV6-3 with TRBJ2-3; 11 positions agree with TRBD2. Germline V gene sequence: CDR1 MNHEY, CDR2 SVGEGT. V shed 7 bases, J shed 4 bases, and the junction held 7 bases outside the gene matches. The CDR3 has 15 residues. Here the CDR3 DNA reads TGTGCCAGCATCCTTAGCGGGAGGGCCGCAGATACGCAGTATTTT. This encodes CASILSGRAADTQYF.

Only a few counts were recorded for this clonotype. This chain connects TRBV12-3 or TRBV12-4 to TRBJ2-3, with 12 bases that match TRBD2. The CDR3 has 14 amino acids. Trimming removed 3 bases from V and 10 bases from J; junction bases left unmatched: 5. CDR3 in amino acids: CASSLTSGRIPQYF. CDR3 DNA sequence: TGTGCCAGCAGTTTGACTAGCGGGAGAATCCCGCAGTATTTT.

This sequence joins TRBV12-3 or TRBV12-4 and TRBJ1-4; 7 bases agree with TRBD1. The CDR3 is made up of 14 amino acids. The ends lost 5 bases at V and 7 bases at J; junction bases unmatched: 7. CDR3 in amino acids: CASSKTGDREKLFF. CDR3 in DNA: TGTGCCAGCAGTAAAACAGGGGATCGTGAAAAACTGTTTTTT.

The V call is TRBV6-1, the J call TRBJ2-1; 7 positions match TRBD2. Germline V gene lookup returns CDR1 MNHNS and CDR2 SASEGT. The CDR3 sequence is 15 residues long. The V and J ends lost 2 bases and 10 bases, in that order; junction bases with no gene match: 11. CDR3 nucleotide sequence: TGTGCCAGCAGTGAATTCGGTATTGAGCGGGGAGAGCAGTTCTTC. Its protein product is CASSEFGIERGEQFF.

CDR3 loop: CASQSADRATYEQYF. The CDR3 coding sequence is TGTGCCAGCCAATCCGCGGACAGGGCAACCTACGAGCAGTACTTC. This chain links TRBV18 with TRBJ2-7, with TRBD1 matching 8 bases. CDR1 and CDR2 (germline): KGHSH, LQKENI. Trimming removed 8 bases from V and 2 bases from J; junction bases left unmatched: 11. The CDR3 consists of 15 residues.

This clonotype has a handful of counts. This rearrangement joins TRBV18 to TRBJ1-6, with D tentatively TRBD1 (6 bases). Germline lookup yields CDR1 KGHSH and CDR2 LQKENI. This CDR3 region has 18 residues. V gave up 1 base and J gave up 1 base, with 14 bases separating them. The CDR3: CASSPQGRGRSYNSPLHF. CDR3 nucleotides: TGTGCCAGCTCACCACAGGGCAGGGGTCGATCCTATAATTCACCCCTCCACTTT.

This clonotype was seen only a few times. The CDR3 sequence is CASSLQSGRNEKLFF. DNA for the CDR3: TGTGCCAGCAGCTTACAGAGCGGCAGGAATGAAAAACTGTTTTTT. V usage is TRBV7-8 and J usage is TRBJ1-4; D is uncertain. The CDR3 runs 15 residues. Per germline, CDR1 SGHVS and CDR2 FQNEAQ. Trimming left V 2 bases short and J 5 bases short, with 12 bases between.

J is TRBJ2-3 and V is TRBV5-1, with D possibly being TRBD2 (6 bases). This CDR3 contains 19 residues. Between the trimmed V and J ends, which lost 4 bases and 1 base, there was a span of 25 bases. Germline V gives CDR1 SGHRS, CDR2 YFSETQ. CDR3 region: CASSLRGSKVTYGTDTQYF. CDR3 bases: TGCGCCAGCAGCCTCCGGGGGTCTAAGGTAACTTATGGCACAGATACGCAGTATTTT. Full variable domain (outside the CDR3, taken from reference TRBV5-1 and TRBJ2-3): KAGVTQTPRYLIKTRGQQVTLSCSPISGHRSVSWYQQTPGQGLQFLFEYFSETQRNKGNFPGRFSGRQFSNSRSEMNVSTLELGDSALYLCASSLRGSKVTYGTDTQYFGPGTRLTVL.

J is TRBJ1-1 and V is TRBV6-2 or TRBV6-3; tentatively, D is TRBD1 (5 bases). CDR3 length equals 10 residues. In germline, CDR1 is MNHEY, CDR2 SVGEGT. The germline V and J ends were trimmed by 10 bases and 10 bases, with 13 bases remaining between them. The CDR3 loop is CATGGSGAFF. The CDR3 DNA sequence: TGTGCCACTGGGGGTTCGGGAGCTTTCTTT.

This clonotype was counted once. The V and J genes are TRBV4-3 and TRBJ1-5; the D is unclear. Germline assignment: CDR1 LGHNA and CDR2 YSLEER. Trimming cost V 0 bases and J 7 bases, with 7 bases left between them. This CDR3 is built from 13 residues. The DNA for the CDR3 is TGCGCCAGCAGCCAAGATCCATCCCAGCCCCAGCATTTT. This translates into CASSQDPSQPQHF.

The chain uses TRBV10-3 and TRBJ2-5; the D is unclear. The CDR3 extends over 12 amino acids. Germline-derived CDR1 and CDR2 are ENHRY and SYGVKD. V was pared by 2 bases and J by 12 bases, with 13 bases between. CDR3 coding DNA: TGTGCCATCAGTGAGAGAGGCGGCCCCGAGTACTTC. Translating gives CAISERGGPEYF.

The chain joins TRBV7-6 to TRBJ2-1, with D possibly called TRBD1 or TRBD2 (5 bases each). This CDR3 is built from 15 residues. The germline V gene encodes CDR1 SGHVS and CDR2 FNYEAQ. Trimming took 5 bases from V and 3 from J, leaving 14 bases between them. CDR3 sequence (DNA): TGTGCCAGCAGCCCCCAGGGTGCGGGCTACAATGAGCAGTTCTTC. It yields the protein CASSPQGAGYNEQFF.

The genes are TRBV7-6 and TRBJ2-5; TRBD2 matches at 12 bases. CDR1 SGHVS and CDR2 FNYEAQ come from the germline V gene. There are 18 residues in the CDR3. Unmatched junction bases numbered 12, after V lost 2 bases and J lost 5 bases. In DNA, the CDR3 is TGTGCCAGCAGCTTAAGGCCTAGCGGGGGGGCCGCGGTGGAGACCCAGTACTTC. Translating gives CASSLRPSGGAAVETQYF.

This rearrangement joins TRBV12-3 or TRBV12-4 to TRBJ2-3, with 7 positions matching TRBD2. The CDR3 is made up of 16 amino acids. Trimming cost V 3 bases and J 4 bases; bases outside gene matches: 10. CDR3 in amino acids: CASSLRERFRADTQYF. DNA for the CDR3: TGTGCCAGCAGTTTGCGGGAGCGATTCCGGGCAGATACGCAGTATTTT.

This clonotype was detected a few times. This chain joins TRBV7-2 and TRBJ2-1; D is possibly TRBD2 (7 bases). Trimming took 1 base from V and 0 from J, leaving 13 bases between them. The germline gives CDR1 SGHTA, CDR2 FQGNSA. The CDR3 runs to 17 residues. The CDR3 DNA reads as TGTGCCAGCAGCTTAGGCGGCGGGGGCCCCTCCTACAATGAGCAGTTCTTC. It translates to CASSLGGGGPSYNEQFF. Filled out from reference TRBV7-2 and TRBJ2-1, the complete variable domain reads GAGVSQSPSNKVTEKGKDVELRCDPISGHTALYWYRQSLGQGLEFLIYFQGNSAPDKSGLPSDRFSAERTGGSVSTLTIQRTQQEDSAVYLCASSLGGGGPSYNEQFFGPGTRLTVL.

This clonotype was counted a few times. This rearrangement joins TRBV2 to TRBJ2-1, with TRBD2 matching 10 bases. Trimming removed 5 bases from V and 8 bases from J; junction bases left unmatched: 12. Germline CDR1 SNHLY, CDR2 FYNNEI. The CDR3 is 16 residues long. The CDR3 DNA reads TGTGCCAGCAGTTTACCCCCGGGACTAGCGATCCATGAGCAGTTCTTC. Translation gives CASSLPPGLAIHEQFF. The variable domain in full, completed from reference TRBV2 and TRBJ2-1, reads EPEVTQTPSHQVTQMGQEVILRCVPISNHLYFYWYRQILGQKVEFLVSFYNNEISEKSEIFDDQFSVERPDGSNFTLKIRSTKLEDSAMYFCASSLPPGLAIHEQFFGPGTRLTVL.

V gene TRBV7-2 combines with J gene TRBJ2-5, with D perhaps TRBD2 (6 bases). Looked up from germline, CDR1 is SGHTA and CDR2 is FQGNSA. Trimming pared 0 bases from V and 3 bases from J, leaving 11 bases between. The CDR3 is made up of 15 amino acids. CDR3 DNA: TGTGCCAGCAGCTTAGCGGGACTCGACGAAGAGACCCAGTACTTC. Translated: CASSLAGLDEETQYF.

This clonotype occurred a few times. CDR3 in amino acids: CASSIFLREQNEQFF. The CDR3 region has the DNA TGTGCCAGTAGTATTTTTTTGCGGGAGCAGAATGAGCAGTTCTTC. This rearrangement joins TRBV19 to TRBJ2-1, with 7 bases lining up with TRBD2. There are 15 residues in the CDR3. V shed 3 bases and J 7 bases; nucleotides not matched to a gene: 9. The germline V gene encodes CDR1 LNHDA and CDR2 SQIVND (reference sequence).

J is TRBJ1-1 and V is TRBV19; TRBD1 might be the D (6 bases). The V gene lost 9 bases and the J gene lost 0 bases, with 14 bases spanning the gap. This CDR3 is 14 amino acids long. Germline assignment: CDR1 LNHDA and CDR2 SQIVND (reference sequence). CDR3 sequence: CASPKGHMNTEAFF. The CDR3 DNA follows: TGTGCCAGCCCCAAGGGACACATGAACACTGAAGCTTTCTTT.

This chain joins TRBV12-3 or TRBV12-4 and TRBJ1-3; 8 nucleotides agree with TRBD1. V gave up 10 bases and J gave up 4 bases; unmatched junction bases: 9. The CDR3 runs to 14 residues. CDR3 DNA sequence: TGTGCCACCACTTCAGGGGGCTTGGGAAACACCATATATTTT. As protein: CATTSGGLGNTIYF.

This chain's CDR3 is CASSLWELGTDTQYF. CDR3 nucleotides: TGTGCCAGCAGCTTGTGGGAGTTGGGCACAGATACGCAGTATTTT. This chain uses TRBV11-2 with TRBJ2-3; perhaps TRBD2 as D (5 bases). The germline gives CDR1 SGHAT, CDR2 FQNNGV. This CDR3 spans 15 amino acids. V was trimmed by 3 bases and J by 1 base, leaving 11 bases between them.

The rearrangement uses TRBV4-2 and TRBJ2-4; 7 positions match TRBD2. The CDR3 runs 17 residues. J gave up 6 bases and V 0 bases, and 11 bases lay outside the gene matches. Germline assignment: CDR1 LGHNA and CDR2 YNFKEQ. The CDR3 DNA reads TGTGCCAGCAGCCAAGATCGTACTAGCGAGAGGAGAAACATTCAGTACTTC. It is translated as CASSQDRTSERRNIQYF.